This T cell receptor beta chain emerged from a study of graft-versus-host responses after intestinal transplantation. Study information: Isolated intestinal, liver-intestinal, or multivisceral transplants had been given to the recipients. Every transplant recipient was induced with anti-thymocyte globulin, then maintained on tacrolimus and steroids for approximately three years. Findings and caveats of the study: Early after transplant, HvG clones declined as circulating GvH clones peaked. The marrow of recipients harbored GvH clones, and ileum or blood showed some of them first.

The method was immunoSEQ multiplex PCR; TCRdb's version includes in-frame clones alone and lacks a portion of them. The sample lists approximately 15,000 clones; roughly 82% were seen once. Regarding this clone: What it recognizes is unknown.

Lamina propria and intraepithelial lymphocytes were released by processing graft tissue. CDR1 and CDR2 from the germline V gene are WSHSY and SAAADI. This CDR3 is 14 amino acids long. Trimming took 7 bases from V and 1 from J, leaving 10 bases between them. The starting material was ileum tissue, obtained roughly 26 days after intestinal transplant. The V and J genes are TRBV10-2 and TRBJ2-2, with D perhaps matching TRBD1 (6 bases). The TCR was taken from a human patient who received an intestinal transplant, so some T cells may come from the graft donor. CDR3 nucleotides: TGCGCCAGCACTTGGGGGCTGAACACCGGGGAGCTGTTTTTT. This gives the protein CASTWGLNTGELFF.